The subject of this entry is one T cell receptor (beta chain). The antigen remains unidentified. The sample belongs to a study of cytomegalovirus exposure and HLA in healthy donors. Trimming took off 5 bases at V and 0 bases at J, with 10 bases between the two ends. There are 13 residues in the CDR3. Germline V gene data show CDR1 as GTSNPN and CDR2 as SVGIG (reference sequence). The primer mix had 60 Vbeta and 13 Jbeta primers. The data were produced by immunoSEQ multiplex PCR, yet TCRdb's version contains in-frame clones alone and is incomplete. The sample lists nearly 110,000 clones, approximately 79% occurring once. General study findings and limits: There was a cluster of highly shared sequence variants that was likely a sequencing artifact.

The chain links TRBV30 to TRBJ1-2, with a tentative D call TRBD1 (6 bases). The TCR was taken from a woman between 40 and 50 years old in good health and CMV-seropositive. The sample was PBMCs. CDR3 sequence reads: CAWDRPTNYGYTF. The CDR3 bases are TGTGCCTGGGACAGGCCTACTAACTATGGCTACACCTTC.